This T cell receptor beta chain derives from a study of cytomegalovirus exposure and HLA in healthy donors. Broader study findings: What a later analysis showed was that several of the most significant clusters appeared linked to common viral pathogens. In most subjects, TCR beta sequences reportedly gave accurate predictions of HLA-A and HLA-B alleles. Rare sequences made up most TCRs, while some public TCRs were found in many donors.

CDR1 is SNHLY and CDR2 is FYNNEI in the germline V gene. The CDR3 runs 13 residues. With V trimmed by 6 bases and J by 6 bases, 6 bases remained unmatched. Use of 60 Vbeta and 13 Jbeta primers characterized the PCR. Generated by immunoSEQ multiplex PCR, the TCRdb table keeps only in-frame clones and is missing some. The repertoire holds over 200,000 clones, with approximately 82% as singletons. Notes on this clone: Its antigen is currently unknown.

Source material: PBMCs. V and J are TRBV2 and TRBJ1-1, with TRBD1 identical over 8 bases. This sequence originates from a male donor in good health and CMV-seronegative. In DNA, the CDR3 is TGTGCCAGCAGCGCCCTACAGGGGGCTGAAGCTTTCTTT. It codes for CASSALQGAEAFF. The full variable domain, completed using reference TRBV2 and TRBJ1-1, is EPEVTQTPSHQVTQMGQEVILRCVPISNHLYFYWYRQILGQKVEFLVSFYNNEISEKSEIFDDQFSVERPDGSNFTLKIRSTKLEDSAMYFCASSALQGAEAFFGQGTRLTVV.